This T cell receptor beta chain was retrieved from a study of blood T cell repertoires in COVID-19. Study context: PBMCs, B-cell-depleted T cells, or T cells were the source of the cDNA or gDNA that made up the material.

V was clipped by 4 bases and J by 6 bases; unmatched bases: 1. Germline V gene lookup returns CDR1 MDHEN and CDR2 SYDVKM. This CDR3 has 14 residues. The authors' processing: Nucleated cell number was recorded as an estimate derived from reference gene primer amplification. TCRdb's copy holds only in-frame clones and misses some; the assay was immunoSEQ multiplex PCR. V and J calls and clone size are those listed in that table; D and trimming were worked out from the DNA. The sample includes some 100,000 clones, 80% to 95% seen only once; the top ten take 5.7%. The rearrangement uses TRBV28 and TRBJ1-6; 9 bases are a match to TRBD1. The sequence derives from a man between 65 and 80 years old with acute or convalescent COVID-19. Sequences were obtained from peripheral blood. CDR3 amino acids: CASSSDRGNSPLHF. CDR3 DNA sequence: TGTGCCAGCAGTTCGGACAGGGGTAATTCACCCCTCCACTTT.